These T cell receptor beta chains were read from a single sample in a study of tumor-infiltrating lymphocytes in primary liver carcinoma. From the multiplex PCR reads, TCRdb called clonotypes with MiXCR, one entry per CDR3 protein. Found here are tens of thousands of distinct CDR3 sequences, more than 60% of them singletons; the top ten hold 35% to 40%. What was sequenced was tumor-adjacent normal liver tissue. These TCRs come from a man between 40 and 49 years old with primary liver carcinoma and hepatitis B virus infection. Each CDR3 is given with its conserved first and last residue. The D gene is left open where the match is weak. Not every row has a clone size; where given, it reads once, few, many or a size class.

length	size	V	J	D	CDR3	DNA
14	NA	TRBV5-6	TRBJ1-2	NA	CTSSGRDVEHGYTF	TGTACCAGCAGCGGTCGGGACGTCGAGCATGGCTACACCTTC
14	NA	TRBV28	TRBJ1-5	NA	CASRLTGSTQPQDF	TGTGCCAGCAGGCTTACAGGGTCGACTCAGCCCCAAGATTTT
17	NA	TRBV7-4	TRBJ2-1	NA	CVSSLDAGHSSYNEQFF	TGTGTCAGCAGCTTAGATGCGGGTCATAGCTCCTACAATGAGCAGTTCTTC
14	NA	TRBV28	TRBJ2-5	NA	CARTPDTVVETQYF	TGTGCCCGCACGCCGGACACGGTGGTAGAGACCCAGTACTTC
17	NA	TRBV28	TRBJ2-2	TRBD2	CASSSGLAGGSTGELFF	TGTGCCAGCAGTTCAGGACTAGCGGGAGGTAGCACCGGGGAGCTGTTTTTT
16	NA	TRBV6-1	TRBJ2-2	NA	CANGEVPTSSPGELFF	TGTGCCAACGGTGAAGTCCCCACTAGCTCACCCGGGGAGCTGTTTTTT
15	NA	TRBV6-1	TRBJ2-1	NA	CASNEEAGGYNEQFF	TGTGCTAGCAATGAAGAAGCGGGTGGATACAATGAGCAGTTCTTC
18	NA	TRBV11-2	TRBJ2-5	NA	CASSPSSIQGTGRVTQYF	TGTGCCAGCAGTCCTAGCTCAATCCAGGGTACTGGGCGTGTGACCCAGTACTTC
12	medium-sized	TRBV29-1	TRBJ1-2	NA	CSGGGLNYGYTF	TGCAGCGGAGGAGGATTGAACTATGGCTACACCTTC
15	NA	TRBV5-4	TRBJ2-1	NA	CTSSSGPGRNNEQLF	TGTACCAGCAGCTCCGGGCCCGGAAGGAACAATGAGCAGCTCTTC
15	NA	TRBV11-3	TRBJ1-5	NA	CVSILDLGVAQPQHF	TGTGTCAGCATCCTAGATCTGGGGGTGGCTCAGCCCCAGCATTTC
16	NA	TRBV5-5	TRBJ1-2	NA	CASSPWDASINYGYTF	TGTGCCAGCAGTCCCTGGGACGCCTCGATTAACTATGGCTACACCTTC
15	NA	TRBV6-5	TRBJ1-1	NA	CASSWIGGENTEAFF	TGTGCCAGCAGTTGGATCGGTGGCGAGAACACTGAAGCTTTCTTT
13	NA	TRBV14	TRBJ2-3	NA	CISSRGYTVTQYF	TGCATCAGCAGCCGAGGATACACAGTTACGCAGTATTTT
13	NA	TRBV6-5	TRBJ2-7	NA	CTIIGLVGGEQYF	TGTACCATCATCGGACTAGTTGGGGGCGAGCAGTACTTT
15	NA	TRBV5-1	TRBJ2-1	NA	CASSAVLVGNNEQFF	TGCGCCAGCAGCGCGGTACTAGTGGGGAACAATGAGCAGTTCTTC
16	NA	TRBV6-2/TRBV6-3	TRBJ2-1	NA	CASSPPGHGSYKEQFF	TGTGCCAGCAGTCCGCCGGGACATGGCTCCTACAAGGAGCAGTTCTTC
13	NA	TRBV12-5	TRBJ2-7	NA	CASEGTGSYEQSF	TGTGCCAGTGAGGGGACCGGCTCCTACGAGCAGTCTTTC
13	NA	TRBV29-1	TRBJ1-2	NA	CSVDGRGSSGYSF	TGCAGCGTTGACGGCAGGGGATCTTCTGGCTACAGCTTC
15	NA	TRBV7-9	TRBJ2-1	NA	CVSSDSLPESNEQFF	TGTGTCAGCAGTGACAGTTTACCCGAAAGCAATGAGCAGTTCTTC
12	NA	TRBV5-6	TRBJ2-7	NA	CAISQTEYEQYF	TGTGCCATCAGCCAAACCGAGTACGAGCAGTACTTC
16	NA	TRBV6-1	TRBJ2-1	TRBD2	CASTLNWGGSGDEQFF	TGTGCAAGCACACTCAATTGGGGGGGGTCCGGGGATGAGCAGTTCTTC
15	NA	TRBV11-2	TRBJ1-2	NA	CANSPIRESGYGYTF	TGTGCCAACAGCCCAATACGGGAATCGGGCTATGGCTACACCTTC
14	NA	TRBV7-9	TRBJ2-1	TRBD2	CASSGPDSGSEQFF	TGTGCCAGCAGTGGACCTGATAGCGGGAGTGAGCAGTTCTTC
15	NA	TRBV6-5	TRBJ2-3	NA	CASNPGLAGRDTQYF	TGTGCCAGCAACCCAGGATTAGCTGGAAGAGATACACAGTATTTT
12	NA	TRBV29-1	TRBJ2-7	NA	CSSRGGAYEQYF	TGCAGCTCCAGGGGGGGGGCCTACGAGCAGTACTTC
14	NA	TRBV4-3	TRBJ2-5	NA	CASSQYWGRETQYF	TGCGCCAGCAGCCAATACTGGGGGAGGGAGACCCAGTACTTC
15	NA	TRBV7-2	TRBJ2-3	NA	CASSSQLVGGDTQYF	TGTGCCAGCAGCTCCCAACTAGTGGGAGGAGATACGCAGTATTTT
17	few	TRBV6-1	TRBJ2-1	TRBD2	CASSEAGEAGGPNEQFF	TGTGCCAGCAGCGAAGCGGGGGAAGCGGGAGGGCCAAATGAGCAGTTCTTC
14	once	TRBV7-9	TRBJ1-1	TRBD1	CASSLRDSDTEAFF	TGTGCCAGCAGCTTACGGGACAGCGACACTGAAGCTTTCTTT
12	few	TRBV5-6	TRBJ1-2	TRBD1	CVSSLTGQGYTF	TGTGTCAGCAGCCTGACAGGGCAAGGCTACACCTTC
17	NA	TRBV18	TRBJ1-1	TRBD1	CASSLGPGTGMNTEAFF	TGTGCCAGCTCACTCGGTCCCGGGACAGGAATGAACACTGAAGCTTTCTTT
15	few	TRBV5-1	TRBJ2-1	TRBD2	CASSVGLAGNNEQFF	TGCGCCAGTAGCGTGGGACTAGCGGGGAACAATGAGCAGTTCTTC
11	NA	TRBV28	TRBJ1-2	NA	CDSRTSYGYTF	TGTGATAGCAGGACCTCTTATGGCTACACCTTC
15	once	TRBV6-1	TRBJ1-1	NA	CASSEYGGGNTEAFF	TGCGCCAGCAGTGAATATGGAGGGGGAAACACTGAAGCTTTCTTT
15	NA	TRBV11-1	TRBJ2-7	TRBD1	CASTLGGQAYYEQYF	TGTGCCAGCACCCTGGGGGGACAGGCGTACTACGAGCAGTACTTC
19	NA	TRBV11-2	TRBJ2-7	NA	CASSFDRPRRSSYGYGQYF	TGTGCGAGCAGCTTCGACAGACCCCGACGTTCTTCGTACGGTTACGGGCAGTACTTC
14	NA	TRBV6-2/TRBV6-3	TRBJ2-7	TRBD2	CASSYSTSVGEHYF	TGTGCCAGCAGTTACTCGACTAGCGTAGGCGAGCACTACTTC
16	medium-sized	TRBV4-3	TRBJ2-2	TRBD2	CASSQGPAGETGELFF	TGCGCCAGCAGCCAAGGTCCCGCGGGAGAGACCGGGGAGCTGTTTTTT
15	NA	TRBV29-1	TRBJ1-1	TRBD1	CSVTGGPLLDIEAFF	TGCAGCGTGACAGGGGGCCCCCTCCTGGACATTGAAGCTTTCTTT
15	NA	TRBV5-4	TRBJ2-1	NA	CTSSLNGFPGDEQFF	TGTACCAGCAGCTTGAATGGTTTTCCGGGAGATGAGCAGTTCTTC
13	NA	TRBV20-1	TRBJ1-2	TRBD1	CNAREGGQDGYTF	TGCAATGCTAGAGAAGGCGGACAGGATGGCTACACCTTC
14	medium-sized	TRBV6-1	TRBJ1-5	TRBD1	CASSPSQGKQPQHF	TGTGCCAGCAGCCCCTCACAGGGGAAGCAGCCCCAGCATTTT
13	few	TRBV6-5	TRBJ1-6	NA	CANSYLQNSPLYF	TGTGCCAACAGTTACCTACAGAATTCACCCCTCTACTTT
15	NA	TRBV7-9	TRBJ2-1	NA	CASSDSLFENNEQLF	TGTGCCAGCAGCGACAGTTTATTCGAAAACAATGAGCAGCTCTTC
16	NA	TRBV7-9	TRBJ2-2	NA	CAGSLVLQGWTGELSF	TGTGCCGGCAGCTTAGTTCTTCAGGGTTGGACCGGGGAGCTGTCTTTT
15	many	TRBV5-1	TRBJ1-1	NA	CASSVNRVADTEAFF	TGCGCCAGCAGCGTAAACAGGGTGGCGGACACTGAAGCTTTCTTT
11	NA	TRBV28	TRBJ2-4	NA	CASSTVLIQYF	TGTGCCAGCAGTACGGTACTGATTCAGTACTTC
14	NA	TRBV11-2	TRBJ2-7	TRBD1	CAGSLTGESYEQYF	TGCGCCGGCAGCTTAACAGGGGAATCCTACGAGCAGTACTTC